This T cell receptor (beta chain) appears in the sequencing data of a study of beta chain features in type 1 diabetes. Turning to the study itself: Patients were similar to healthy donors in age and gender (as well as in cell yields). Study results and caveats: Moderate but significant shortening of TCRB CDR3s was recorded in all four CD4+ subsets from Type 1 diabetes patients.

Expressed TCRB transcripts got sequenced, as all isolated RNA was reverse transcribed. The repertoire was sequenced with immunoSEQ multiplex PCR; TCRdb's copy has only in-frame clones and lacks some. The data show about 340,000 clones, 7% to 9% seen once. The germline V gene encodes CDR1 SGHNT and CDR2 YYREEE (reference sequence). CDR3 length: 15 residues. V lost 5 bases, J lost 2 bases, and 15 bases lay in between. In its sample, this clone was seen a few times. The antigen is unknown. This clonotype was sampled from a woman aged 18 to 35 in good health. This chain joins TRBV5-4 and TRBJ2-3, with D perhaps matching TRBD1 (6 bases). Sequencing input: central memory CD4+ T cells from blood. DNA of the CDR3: TGTGCCAGCAGACAGCTTACAGGGAACACAGATACGCAGTATTTT. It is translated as CASRQLTGNTDTQYF.